This T cell receptor (beta chain) came from a study of beta chain features in type 1 diabetes. The study reverse transcribed the entire isolated RNA, so it sequenced expressed TCRB transcripts. Only in-frame clones appear in the TCRdb table, and some are missing; sequencing was by immunoSEQ multiplex PCR. The data contain 350,000 to 450,000 clones, roughly 13% of them singletons. V lost 8 bases, J lost 5 bases, and 9 bases stayed unmatched. Germline V CDR1 and CDR2: MNHEY, SMNVEV (reference sequence). The CDR3 extends over 15 amino acids. General study findings and limits: In every one of the four CD4+ subsets, TCRB CDR3s were moderately but significantly shorter in Type 1 diabetes patients.

A few counts support this clone. The antigen remains undetermined. The sample comprised naive CD4+ T cells from blood. This clonotype was obtained from a man aged 30 to 39 in good health. This chain connects TRBV27 to TRBJ1-2; TRBD1 matches 12 bases. The CDR3 DNA is TGTGCCAGCGGGACAGGGGGCGTCCTGGGATATGGCTACACCTTC. Its translation is CASGTGGVLGYGYTF.